The next 24 T cell receptor beta chains were all read from a single sample in a study of control samples from healthy donors and cancer patients (dated by TCRdb to the early 2020s). The method behind the library was the immunoSEQ multiplex PCR assay. The immuneACCESS repertoire file appears here via TCRdb, limited to in-frame rearrangements. These files lack a portion of the clones; in checked studies, under half of the deficit traces to unresolved V genes, and the cause of the others is not known. In all, the sample holds roughly 88,000 clones, and over 85% of those were seen once. The ten top clones hold about 8.8% of the sample. Input material: blood. The receptors shown here come from a man aged 18 to 35 in good health.

This rearrangement joins TRBV6-2 or TRBV6-3 to TRBJ2-4; D gene unclear. Germline V gene lookup returns CDR1 MNHEY and CDR2 SVGEGT. The CDR3 is 14 residues long. Deletions cut 0 bases from V and 8 bases from J, with 11 bases between. The CDR3 reads CASSYSGFWDIQYF. The CDR3 DNA sequence: TGTGCCAGCAGTTACTCAGGGTTTTGGGACATTCAGTACTTC.

The chain is built from TRBV20-1 and TRBJ1-2; D gene ambiguous. CDR1 is DFQATT and CDR2 is SNEGSKA in the germline V gene (reference sequence). The CDR3 loop spans 11 amino acids. The V end lost 6 bases, the J end lost 8 bases, and 13 bases lay between the germline ends. DNA for the CDR3: TGCAGTGCCGGCGTGGGCCAGGGCTACACCTTC. It yields the protein CSAGVGQGYTF.

The chain combines TRBV19 with TRBJ2-3, with TRBD1 identical over 9 bases. Germline loops: CDR1 LNHDA, CDR2 SQIVND (reference sequence). The ends lost 6 bases at V and 2 bases at J; junction bases unmatched: 6. This CDR3 contains 15 residues. CDR3 bases: TGTGCCAGTAGCCTACAGGGGGCGACCACAGATACGCAGTATTTT. The encoded protein is CASSLQGATTDTQYF.

The chain couples TRBV7-8 to TRBJ2-7; tentatively, D is TRBD1 (5 bases). This CDR3 is 15 amino acids long. V lost 0 bases and J 4 bases, leaving 13 bases between the germline ends. The germline CDR1 and CDR2 sequences are SGHVS and FQNEAQ. DNA of the CDR3: TGTGCCAGCAGCTTAGCGTACACAGGTTCTTACGAGCAGTACTTC. Residues: CASSLAYTGSYEQYF.

The chain carries TRBV5-8 and TRBJ1-4; possibly TRBD1 for D (6 bases). The CDR3 runs to 15 residues. The V gene lost 3 bases and the J gene lost 0 bases, with 9 bases spanning the gap. Germline CDR1 and CDR2: SGHTS and YDEGEE. This CDR3 is CASSYGTPTNEKLFF. For the CDR3, the DNA is TGTGCCAGCAGCTACGGGACACCAACTAATGAAAAACTGTTTTTT. Looking up the rest from reference TRBV5-8 and TRBJ1-4 gives the full variable domain: EAGVTQSPTHLIKTRGQQATLRCSPISGHTSVYWYQQALGLGLQFLLWYDEGEERNRGNFPPRFSGRQFPNYSSELNVNALELEDSALYLCASSYGTPTNEKLFFGSGTQLSVL.

CDR3 protein: CASSPPSGLGEQYF. For the CDR3, the DNA is TGTGCCAGCTCACCACCATCTGGGCTTGGCGAGCAGTACTTC. The V gene is TRBV18, the J gene TRBJ2-7; D gene ambiguous. In germline, CDR1 is KGHSH, CDR2 LQKENI. The CDR3 has 14 amino acids. The V gene lost 0 bases and the J gene lost 6 bases, with 12 bases spanning the gap.

The V and J genes are TRBV30 and TRBJ1-1; 8 bases line up with TRBD1. V lost 3 bases and J lost 8; bases outside the gene matches: 8. CDR3 length: 13 amino acids. Germline CDR1 GTSNPN, CDR2 SVGIG (reference sequence). CDR3 amino acids: CAWSHLGDREAFF. The CDR3 nucleotides read TGTGCCTGGAGCCACCTAGGGGACAGGGAAGCTTTCTTT.

The chain links TRBV29-1 to TRBJ2-1; TRBD1 matches at 7 bases. The CDR3 is 13 amino acids. With 3 bases clipped from V and 8 bases from J, the junction kept 7 bases outside the gene matches. The germline gives CDR1 SQVTM, CDR2 ANQGSEA. In DNA form, the CDR3 reads TGCAGCGTTGATGTAACAGGGGTTGATGAGCAGTTCTTC. This sequence encodes CSVDVTGVDEQFF.

This chain joins TRBV27 and TRBJ2-2; 8 nucleotides match TRBD2. Germline CDR1 and CDR2: MNHEY and SMNVEV (reference sequence). V lost 6 bases, J lost 9 bases, and 9 bases stayed unmatched. CDR3 length: 14 residues. DNA of the CDR3: TGTGCCAGCAGCTTTAGCGGGGCCCGTCGGGAGCTGTTTTTT. This gives the protein CASSFSGARRELFF.

The DNA of the CDR3 is TGTGCCACCGAGAGGGGGAATAATGAAAAACTGTTTTTT. Translated, it gives CATERGNNEKLFF. V usage is TRBV6-5 and J usage is TRBJ1-4, with D tentatively TRBD1 (6 bases). The ends were cut back, 10 bases at V and 4 bases at J, with 13 bases in the middle. CDR3 length equals 13 residues. The germline V gene has CDR1 MNHEY and CDR2 SVGAGI.

For the CDR3, the DNA is TGTGCCAGCAGCTTACCAGCTCTGAACACTGAAGCTTTCTTT. This encodes CASSLPALNTEAFF. The rearrangement uses TRBV7-2 and TRBJ1-1; no clear D. V lost 2 bases, J lost 0 bases, and 7 bases lay in between. Germline V gene sequence: CDR1 SGHTA, CDR2 FQGNSA. The CDR3 loop spans 14 amino acids. Full variable domain (rest looked up from reference TRBV7-2 and TRBJ1-1): GAGVSQSPSNKVTEKGKDVELRCDPISGHTALYWYRQSLGQGLEFLIYFQGNSAPDKSGLPSDRFSAERTGGSVSTLTIQRTQQEDSAVYLCASSLPALNTEAFFGQGTRLTVV.

This rearrangement joins TRBV5-1 to TRBJ2-3; TRBD1 is a possible D gene (6 bases). Trimming left V 3 bases short and J 3 bases short, with 17 bases between. CDR1 is SGHRS and CDR2 is YFSETQ in the germline V gene. The CDR3 runs 16 residues. CDR3 residues: CASSSGGRGATDTQYF. The CDR3 nucleotides read TGCGCCAGCAGCTCCGGAGGCAGGGGCGCGACAGATACGCAGTATTTT.

The chain uses TRBV19 and TRBJ1-1, with TRBD1 identical over 10 bases. Germline CDR1 LNHDA, CDR2 SQIVND (reference sequence). V lost 3 bases and J lost 4; bases outside the gene matches: 2. The CDR3 is made up of 14 amino acids. The CDR3 coding sequence is TGTGCCAGTAGTATTGGGACAGGGGCCACTGAAGCTTTCTTT. It codes for CASSIGTGATEAFF.

The J gene is TRBJ2-1, the V gene TRBV30; weak D call: TRBD2 (6 bases). Deletions cut 3 bases from V and 7 bases from J, with 13 bases between. The V gene's germline CDR1 is GTSNPN and CDR2 SVGIG (reference sequence). The CDR3 spans 13 residues. The CDR3 loop reads CAWSHDRGNEQFF. In DNA form, the CDR3 reads TGTGCCTGGAGCCACGATCGGGGGAATGAGCAGTTCTTC.

V gene TRBV7-2 combines with J gene TRBJ1-6; D is ambiguous. The CDR3 length is 15 residues. Trimming removed 0 bases at V and 5 bases at J, with 8 bases between. Per germline, CDR1 SGHTA and CDR2 FQGNSA. The CDR3 DNA reads TGTGCCAGCAGCTTAGCCGGCCGTAATAATTCACCCCTCCACTTT. It is translated as CASSLAGRNNSPLHF.

This clone was observed a single time. The chain joins TRBV5-6 to TRBJ2-7, with 8 nucleotides matching TRBD2. CDR1 and CDR2 (germline): SGHDT, YYEEEE. The V gene end was trimmed by 4 bases and the J gene end by 7 bases; junction bases not matched to a gene: 4. The CDR3 has 12 amino acids. The CDR3 nucleotides are TGTGCCAGCAGCATACGACTAGCGGAGCAGTACTTC. Its protein is CASSIRLAEQYF.

The chain carries TRBV25-1 and TRBJ1-2, with a tentative D call TRBD1 (5 bases). CDR3 size: 14 residues. The germline gives CDR1 MGHDK, CDR2 SYGVNS. The V and J ends lost 8 bases and 8 bases respectively, with 21 bases between them. The CDR3 sequence: CASFIKGGGDGYTF. DNA for the CDR3: TGTGCCAGCTTTATTAAGGGCGGAGGGGACGGCTACACCTTC.

V gene TRBV4-1 combines with J gene TRBJ1-1, with TRBD1 as a possible D gene (5 bases). V dropped 1 base and J dropped 2 bases, with 11 bases sitting between them. CDR1 is MGHRA and CDR2 is YSYEKL in the germline V gene. The CDR3 covers 15 residues. As DNA, the CDR3 is TGCGCCAGCAGCCAAGCTAGCAGGGTTAACACTGAAGCTTTCTTT. This encodes CASSQASRVNTEAFF.

V gene TRBV3-1 (or the pseudogene TRBV3-2) combines with J gene TRBJ2-5; D unclear. Deletions cut 0 bases from V and 2 bases from J, with 7 bases between. There are 14 residues in the CDR3. Germline CDR1 and CDR2: LGHDT and YNNKEL (reference sequence). CDR3 amino acids: CASSQENMQETQYF. The CDR3 bases are TGTGCCAGCAGCCAAGAGAACATGCAAGAGACCCAGTACTTC.

The V and J genes are TRBV13 and TRBJ2-7; D is perhaps TRBD1 (5 bases). The V gene's germline CDR1 is PRHDT and CDR2 FYEKMQ (reference sequence). The CDR3 contains 12 residues. The germline V and J ends were trimmed by 4 bases and 5 bases, with 9 bases remaining between them. CDR3 region: CASSSRGHEQYF. The CDR3 DNA is TGTGCCAGCAGCTCTAGGGGCCACGAGCAGTACTTC.

This sequence joins TRBV7-2 and TRBJ2-5, with D tentatively TRBD1 or TRBD2 (6 bases each). This CDR3 comprises 13 residues. From germline, CDR1 is SGHTA and CDR2 FQGNSA. V shed 5 bases and J shed 10 bases, with 17 bases lying between them. The CDR3 loop reads CASSLEGVGSQYF. Written as DNA, the CDR3 is TGTGCCAGCAGCCTGGAGGGGGTTGGAAGCCAGTACTTC.

The V gene is TRBV27, the J gene TRBJ1-4, with D unresolved. This CDR3 contains 11 residues. V gave up 3 bases and J gave up 7 bases, with 3 bases separating them. CDR1 and CDR2 (germline): MNHEY, SMNVEV (reference sequence). CDR3 region: CASSFGEKLFF. The CDR3 region has the DNA TGTGCCAGCAGTTTCGGTGAAAAACTGTTTTTT.

The J gene is TRBJ2-2, the V gene TRBV25-1; TRBD2 agrees at 7 bases. CDR1 is MGHDK and CDR2 is SYGVNS in the germline V gene. Trimming removed 2 bases from V and 6 bases from J; junction bases left unmatched: 6. The CDR3 contains 15 residues. The CDR3 coding sequence is TGTGCCAGCAGTGAAATTGGCGGGAGAGCCGGGGAGCTGTTTTTT. This translates into CASSEIGGRAGELFF.

V usage is TRBV6-5 and J usage is TRBJ1-1; possibly TRBD1 for D (5 bases). This CDR3 spans 13 amino acids. From germline, CDR1 is MNHEY and CDR2 SVGAGI. The germline V and J ends were trimmed by 7 bases and 5 bases, with 14 bases remaining between them. CDR3 region: CASNPGGLTEAFF. The CDR3 DNA follows: TGTGCCAGCAACCCCGGGGGACTTACTGAAGCTTTCTTT.